The clone carrying this TCR beta chain has only one observation. Losses at the gene ends were 3 bases for V and 5 bases for J; bases not matched to a gene: 2. The germline V gene has CDR1 ENHRY and CDR2 SYGVKD. The CDR3 length is 14 residues. This entry is derived from a study of blood T cell repertoires in COVID-19. About the study: Samples taken during acute and convalescent COVID-19 were collected in the United States, Italy and Spain. From T cells, B-cell-depleted T cells, or PBMCs came the material, which was cDNA or gDNA.

In the authors' workflow: Scientists estimated how many nucleated cells there were by amplifying reference gene primers. The data were produced by immunoSEQ multiplex PCR, yet TCRdb's version contains in-frame clones alone and is incomplete. That table is the source of V, J and clone size, and D and trimming were worked out from the DNA. Counted here are about 150,000 clones, under 85% occurring once; the ten biggest clones make up more than 3%. J is TRBJ1-2 and V is TRBV10-3, with 11 bases fitting TRBD1. Sequences were obtained from peripheral blood. This TCR came from a woman of 80 years or more with acute or convalescent COVID-19. The CDR3: CAISEGQGAYGYTF. For the CDR3, the DNA is TGTGCCATCAGTGAAGGACAGGGGGCATATGGCTACACCTTC.